This TCR beta chain was captured in a study of radiotherapy plus CTLA-4 blockade in lung cancer. Per germline, CDR1 KGHSH and CDR2 LQKENI. The junction had 0 bases not matched to a gene; V was cut back by 5 bases and J by 2 bases. CDR3 length equals 14 residues. This clone was counted between two and nine times. Clones were read by immunoSEQ multiplex PCR, and TCRdb kept only the in-frame ones, dropping some. The table shows 70,000 to 95,000 clones, with around 87% occurring only once. The specimen was peripheral blood, collected from a patient treated with radiotherapy plus ipilimumab. The clonotype was recovered from a human donor with non-small cell lung cancer that progressed on radiotherapy plus ipilimumab. This chain connects TRBV18 to TRBJ2-1; 10 nucleotides match TRBD2. The CDR3 DNA is TGTGCCAGCTCAGGACTAGCGGCCTACAATGAGCAGTTCTTC. Encoded protein: CASSGLAAYNEQFF.